The rows below give T cell receptor beta chains drawn from one sample of a study of OX40 agonist ivuxolimab in advanced cancers. TCRdb's copy holds only in-frame clones and misses some; the assay was immunoSEQ multiplex PCR. The sample shows about 50,000 clones, roughly 87% of them seen only once. Material: CD4+ or CD8+ T cells sorted from blood, obtained in a trial of the OX40 agonist ivuxolimab. These TCRs come from an adult with an advanced solid tumor such as melanoma, head and neck, liver or kidney cancer. Both conserved end residues are part of each CDR3. Each record gives: V gene, D gene, clone size, J gene, CDR3 protein, CDR3 DNA. The D gene is left open where the match is weak. Clone size is given for some rows only: seen once, a few or many times, or a class if the clone is expanded.

>TRBV11-2|TRBD2|NA|TRBJ2-5
CASSLNAGAVETQYF
TGTGCCAGCAGCTTAAATGCGGGAGCGGTGGAGACCCAGTACTTC
>TRBV19|NA|few|TRBJ2-5
CATAGAGETQYF
TGTGCCACCGCGGGGGCTGGGGAGACCCAGTACTTC
>TRBV19|NA|NA|TRBJ1-2
CASSTRAFPNYGYTF
TGTGCCAGTAGTACCCGGGCCTTTCCTAACTATGGCTACACCTTC
>TRBV7-2|NA|NA|TRBJ1-4
CASSPQQGLKLFF
TGTGCCAGCAGCCCCCAGCAGGGCCTCAAACTGTTTTTT
>TRBV18|TRBD1|NA|TRBJ2-7
CASSMKTGASSYEQYF
TGTGCCAGCTCAATGAAAACAGGGGCCTCCTCCTACGAGCAGTACTTC
>TRBV19|TRBD2|once|TRBJ2-5
CASSPRLAGEQKQYF
TGTGCCAGTAGTCCGAGACTAGCGGGAGAACAAAAGCAGTACTTC
>TRBV28|NA|NA|TRBJ2-2
CASAIIVPGELFF
TGTGCCAGCGCGATCATAGTCCCCGGGGAGCTGTTTTTT
>TRBV18|TRBD2|NA|TRBJ2-2
CASSPLSGRGTGELFF
TGTGCCAGCTCACCCCTTAGCGGGAGAGGGACCGGGGAGCTGTTTTTT
>TRBV7-9|NA|NA|TRBJ2-7
CASSLPSTASYEQYF
TGTGCCAGCAGCTTACCTTCGACAGCGTCCTACGAGCAGTACTTC
>TRBV5-6|TRBD2|once|TRBJ2-5
CASSALSGDAGVITQYF
TGTGCCAGCAGCGCGCTTAGCGGGGACGCTGGGGTTATTACCCAGTACTTC
>TRBV28|TRBD2|NA|TRBJ2-7
CAKLPKRGSSLVCEQYF
TGTGCCAAATTGCCCAAGCGGGGAAGCTCCCTTGTATGCGAGCAGTACTTC
>TRBV5-5|NA|NA|TRBJ1-2
CASSFAGVNYGYTF
TGTGCCAGCAGCTTTGCTGGGGTCAACTATGGCTACACCTTC
>TRBV28|TRBD2|NA|TRBJ2-1
CASSLGLAGAFEQFF
TGTGCCAGCAGTTTGGGACTAGCGGGAGCTTTTGAGCAGTTCTTC
>TRBV5-5|TRBD1|NA|TRBJ2-5
CASSQQAGGAETQYF
TGTGCCAGCAGCCAGCAGGCAGGGGGCGCGGAGACCCAGTACTTC
>TRBV7-9|TRBD1|NA|TRBJ2-3
CASSLTGTGNTDTQYF
TGTGCCAGCAGCTTAACCGGGACAGGCAACACAGATACGCAGTATTTT
>TRBV5-1|NA|NA|TRBJ2-7
CASSLGLVNEQYF
TGCGCCAGCAGCTTGGGACTAGTTAACGAGCAGTACTTC
>TRBV7-9|NA|NA|TRBJ1-1
CASSLVATGRTEAFF
TGTGCCAGCAGCTTAGTGGCCACCGGCCGGACTGAAGCTTTCTTT
>TRBV28|NA|NA|TRBJ2-5
CASSFGTAGTQYF
TGTGCCAGCAGTTTTGGGACCGCGGGGACCCAGTACTTC
>TRBV16|NA|NA|TRBJ1-5
CASSQHIQGNQPQHF
TGTGCCAGCAGCCAACACATACAGGGAAATCAGCCCCAGCATTTT
>TRBV5-1|TRBD1|once|TRBJ1-2
CASSLGQGDGYTF
TGCGCCAGCAGCTTGGGACAGGGGGACGGCTACACCTTC
>TRBV7-5|NA|NA|TRBJ2-1
CARSLALPAGRYNEQFF
TGTGCCAGAAGCTTAGCGCTTCCGGCGGGGAGGTACAATGAGCAGTTCTTC
>TRBV9|TRBD1|NA|TRBJ2-7
CASSVGATGAYEQYF
TGTGCCAGCAGCGTAGGGGCAACAGGGGCCTACGAGCAGTACTTC
>TRBV28|TRBD1|once|TRBJ1-2
CASLQGFGNYGYTF
TGTGCCAGCCTACAGGGGTTTGGAAACTATGGCTACACCTTC
>TRBV5-1|NA|NA|TRBJ2-1
CASSLAWGREQFF
TGCGCCAGCAGCTTGGCTTGGGGCCGAGAGCAGTTCTTC
>TRBV2|TRBD1|NA|TRBJ1-2
CASSEYRGSNYGYTF
TGTGCCAGCAGCGAATACAGGGGGAGCAACTATGGCTACACCTTC
>TRBV30|NA|NA|TRBJ1-5
CAWSEQATNQPQHF
TGTGCCTGGAGTGAGCAGGCTACTAATCAGCCCCAGCATTTT
>TRBV25-1|NA|NA|TRBJ2-3
CASSVQGSTDTQYF
TGTGCCAGCAGTGTACAGGGAAGCACAGATACGCAGTATTTT
>TRBV9|NA|once|TRBJ1-1
CASSVTGLNTEAFF
TGTGCCAGCAGCGTGACAGGATTGAACACTGAAGCTTTCTTT
>TRBV5-1|TRBD1|NA|TRBJ2-3
CASSELQGAETQYF
TGCGCCAGCAGCGAATTACAGGGGGCTGAGACGCAGTATTTT
>TRBV11-2|NA|NA|TRBJ2-5
CASSFTRETQYF
TGTGCCAGCAGCTTCACCCGCGAGACCCAGTACTTC
>TRBV18|NA|NA|TRBJ2-7
CASSPDLTKYEQYF
TGTGCCAGCTCACCGGACCTGACCAAATACGAGCAGTACTTC
>TRBV10-3|NA|NA|TRBJ2-1
CAISESNSGSYNEQFF
TGTGCCATCAGTGAGTCGAATAGCGGTTCCTACAATGAGCAGTTCTTC